This T cell receptor (beta chain) was obtained from a study of T-cell memory formation after mild COVID-19. The study's findings and limits: The appearance of some responding clones in pre-infection memory suggested that cross-reactive memory joined.

This clonotype was seen a handful of times. Its antigen is unknown. Constant-segment-primed 5'RACE gave TCR alpha and TCR beta cDNA libraries with sample barcodes and UMIs. Using its own MiXCR run on the 5' RACE reads, TCRdb lists one record per CDR3 protein. The repertoire holds around 340,000 distinct CDR3 sequences, with approximately 12% as singletons. The ends lost 3 bases at V and 4 bases at J; junction bases unmatched: 10. The V gene's germline CDR1 is DFQATT and CDR2 SNEGSKA (reference sequence). The CDR3 has 17 residues. Sequences were obtained from PBMCs or a T cell subset sorted from them (not recorded which). The sequence derives from a man aged 18 to 29 who had mild COVID-19 (a few samples of this study predate the infection). Cell type and time point are not known. The J gene is TRBJ2-5, the V gene TRBV20-1, with TRBD2 identical over 14 bases. The CDR3: CSARTLTSGGAGETQYF. The CDR3 bases are TGCAGTGCTAGGACCCTGACTAGCGGGGGGGCCGGAGAGACCCAGTACTTC.